This T cell receptor beta chain was sequenced in a study of T-cell memory formation after mild COVID-19. Study outcomes and limitations: Pre-infection memory contained some responding clones, which suggested that cross-reactive memory had joined.

CDR1 is SQVTM, CDR2 ANQGSEA, per germline. The length of the CDR3 is 10 residues. Constant-segment primers served in 5'RACE that generated TCR alpha and TCR beta cDNA libraries bearing sample barcodes and UMIs. Using its own MiXCR run on the 5' RACE reads, TCRdb lists one record per CDR3 protein. The sample consists of fewer than 350,000 distinct CDR3 sequences, roughly 17% of them appearing once. This clonotype was seen at least ten times. Its antigen remains unidentified. The junction does not match germline at one end; this may be a read error. This clonotype originated in a man between 18 and 29 years old who had mild COVID-19 (a few samples of this study predate the infection). Cell type and time point are not known. The chain uses TRBV29-1 and TRBJ2-5; a weak D match, TRBD2 (5 bases). Sequenced: PBMCs or a T cell subset sorted from them (not recorded which). CDR3 bases: TGCAGCGTTGAAGATCCGAGGGTGGACTTC. Protein sequence: CSVEDPRVDF.